Shown below are 32 T cell receptor beta chains from a single sample sequenced in a study of tumor-infiltrating lymphocytes in primary liver carcinoma. Constant-region priming of around 500 ng total RNA yielded TCR beta cDNA. Three rounds of nested multiplex PCR with slightly modified ARM-PCR produced TCR beta libraries. TRBV1-TRBV30 forward primers paired with a C-beta reverse primer drove the first two PCR rounds, 10 cycles each. One entry per CDR3 protein, called by TCRdb with MiXCR from the multiplex PCR reads. The sample has 50,000 or so distinct CDR3 sequences; 65% to 85% are singletons. Co-extraction of both nucleic acids (RNA and DNA) used roughly 20-33 mg of unsorted bulk tissue. Sequencing was performed on liver tumor tissue from sampling region 5. The subset denotes: tumor region T5, tumor centre. These receptors were collected from a man aged 35 to 55 with primary liver carcinoma and hepatitis B virus infection.

This clonotype was picked up one time. The chain links TRBV5-6 to TRBJ2-7; 8 bases match TRBD1. V dropped 3 bases and J dropped 3; count of bases not matched to a gene: 5. The CDR3 is 14 residues long. Germline assignment: CDR1 SGHDT and CDR2 YYEEEE. The CDR3 loop is CASSSRTGYYEQYF. The CDR3 DNA is TGTGCCAGCAGCTCGCGGACAGGGTACTACGAGCAGTACTTC.

CDR3 sequence: CASSVRGSNEQFF. For the CDR3, the DNA is TGTGCCAGCAGCGTGAGAGGGTCGAATGAGCAGTTCTTC. The chain links TRBV11-1 to TRBJ2-1; D might be TRBD2 (5 bases). The germline V and J ends were trimmed by 5 bases and 7 bases, with 12 bases remaining between them. The germline V gene encodes CDR1 SGHAT and CDR2 FQDESV (reference sequence). This CDR3 has 13 residues.

The table lists this clonotype with many counts. This could be a read error, since a much larger clone is one nucleotide away. The chain is built from TRBV29-1 and TRBJ1-2; 7 nucleotides agree with TRBD1. This CDR3 region has 14 residues. V lost 6 bases to trimming and J lost 6 bases; unmatched junction nucleotides: 13. Germline lookup yields CDR1 SQVTM and CDR2 ANQGSEA. The CDR3 coding sequence is TGCAGCGTCCTCCCTGACAGGGACGTGAATGGCTACACCTTC. It codes for CSVLPDRDVNGYTF.

In the case of this clonotype: The junction differs from germline at one of its ends, possibly a read error. The chain links TRBV11-2 to TRBJ2-7; the match to TRBD2 covers 9 bases. The CDR3 totals 16 residues. CDR1 and CDR2 from the germline V gene are SGHAT and FQNNGV. The CDR3 region has the DNA TGTCCCAGCAGCTTAGAACATAGCGGGAGCTGGGTCGAGCAGTATTTC. It codes for CPSSLEHSGSWVEQYF. The full variable domain, completed using reference TRBV11-2 and TRBJ2-7, is EAGVAQSPRYKIIEKRQSVAFWCNPISGHATLYWYQQILGQGPKLLIQFQNNGVVDDSQLPKDRFSAERLKGVDSTLKIQPAKLEDSAVYLCPSSLEHSGSWVEQYFGPGTRLTVT.

To note about this clonotype: Its ends do not fully match the called genes, so a read error is possible. The chain couples TRBV14 to TRBJ2-7; 8 bases fit TRBD1. The CDR3 loop spans 15 amino acids. CDR1 and CDR2 from the germline V gene are SGHDN and FVKESK. The CDR3 coding sequence is TGTGCCAGCAGCAGACCGGGACAGGACTCCTACGAGCACTACTTC. This codes for CASSRPGQDSYEHYF.

This clonotype has a handful of counts. The conserved final phenylalanine or tryptophan is absent from the CDR3, which likely points to a read error. The chain has TRBV5-1 and TRBJ2-5; 9 bases map to TRBD2. V shed 5 bases and J 2 bases; nucleotides not matched to a gene: 4. The CDR3 spans 14 residues. Germline values: CDR1 SGHRS, CDR2 YFSETQ. For the CDR3, the DNA is TGCGCCAGCAGGAGCGGGAGGCCTCAAGAGACCCAGTACTAC. Protein sequence: CASRSGRPQETQYY.

Comments on this clonotype: A junction boundary mismatches the germline segment, possibly from a read error. This chain links TRBV11-2 with TRBJ2-1, with 14 bases that match TRBD2. The CDR3 sequence is 19 residues long. Germline loops: CDR1 SGHAT, CDR2 FQNNGV. CDR3 DNA: TGTGTTAGCAGCTTCCAATGGGTGCCTGGGACTAGCGGGAGTCATGAGCTGTTCTTC. Translated: CVSSFQWVPGTSGSHELFF.

This chain links TRBV12-3 or TRBV12-4 with TRBJ2-1; D remains unclear. There are 13 residues in the CDR3. V shed 11 bases and J shed 9 bases, with 20 bases lying between them. The CDR3 region has the DNA TGTGCCTGTAGTCTCGGTTTGTCCGGTGAGCAGTTCTTC. Amino acids: CACSLGLSGEQFF.

A note on this clonotype: One end of the junction does not line up with germline, which may come from a read error. V and J are TRBV12-3 or TRBV12-4 and TRBJ2-3; 11 nucleotides agree with TRBD2. This CDR3 contains 17 residues. The CDR3 loop is CASSSPTSGRSIDTQYF. The CDR3 bases are TGTGCCAGTAGTTCCCCAACTAGCGGGAGAAGTATAGATACGCAGTATTTT.

This chain uses TRBV29-1 with TRBJ2-5; D remains ambiguous. This CDR3 region has 12 residues. Germline V lookup: CDR1 SQVTM, CDR2 ANQGSEA. The V gene lost 8 bases and the J gene lost 5 bases, with 15 bases spanning the gap. The CDR3 DNA sequence: TGCAGCTTTCCACTGGTCATGGAGACCCAGTACTTC. Translating gives CSFPLVMETQYF.

The chain links TRBV6-6 to TRBJ2-3; tentatively, D is TRBD1 (5 bases). The CDR3 is 12 residues long. The V gene's germline CDR1 is MNHNY and CDR2 SVGAGI (reference sequence). V lost 7 bases, J lost 14 bases, and 19 bases lay in between. DNA for the CDR3: TGTGCCAGCACCGACAGCACAGATATGCTGTATTTT. The encoded protein is CASTDSTDMLYF.

This clonotype was seen just once. This sequence joins TRBV11-2 and TRBJ2-5, with D perhaps TRBD2 (7 bases). The CDR3 consists of 15 residues. V was pared by 3 bases and J by 2 bases, with 13 bases between. Germline V gene data show CDR1 as SGHAT and CDR2 as FQNNGV. For the CDR3, the DNA is TGTGCCAGCAGCTTCAGGGGAGGGCGACAAGAGACCCAGTACTTC. Translating it yields CASSFRGGRQETQYF.

On this clonotype: Sequence at one end of the junction differs from germline and may be a read error. The DNA for the CDR3 is TGTGCCAGTAGTTTAAGCGGGTCCCCCTACGAGCAGTGCTTC. The encoded protein is CASSLSGSPYEQCF. The gene calls are TRBV12-3 or TRBV12-4 and TRBJ2-7; perhaps TRBD2 as D (6 bases). The CDR3 contains 14 residues.

A note on this clonotype: One end of the junction does not line up with germline, which may come from a read error. This chain joins TRBV6-2 or TRBV6-3 and TRBJ2-7; D might be TRBD2 (6 bases). Looked up from germline, CDR1 is MNHEY and CDR2 is SVGEGT. This CDR3 spans 14 amino acids. The CDR3 DNA follows: TGCGCCAGCTCTCTAACGCGGGGTCACTACAAGCAGTACTTC. Its protein product is CASSLTRGHYKQYF.

V and J are TRBV24-1 and TRBJ2-3; no clear D. The CDR3 is made up of 12 amino acids. Trimming removed 6 bases at V and 3 bases at J, with 6 bases between. CDR1 is KGHDR, CDR2 SFDVKD, per germline. CDR3 amino acids: CATSRATDTQYF. CDR3 coding DNA: TGTGCCACCAGTCGGGCTACAGATACGCAGTATTTT.

The sample holds many counts of this clonotype. The gene calls are TRBV4-1 and TRBJ2-5; D gene uncertain. This CDR3 contains 14 residues. Germline-derived CDR1 and CDR2 are MGHRA and YSYEKL. V was clipped by 0 bases and J by 5 bases, with 10 bases between them. The CDR3 here is CASSQDVGRETQYF. The DNA for the CDR3 is TGCGCCAGCAGCCAAGATGTAGGTCGGGAGACCCAGTACTTC.

Details on this clonotype: A much larger clone differs by one base, so this may be a read error. The J gene is TRBJ2-7, the V gene TRBV18, with D maybe TRBD2 (5 bases). From germline, CDR1 is KGHSH and CDR2 LQKENI. This CDR3 contains 14 residues. In nucleotides, the CDR3 is TGTGTCAGCTCGACTAATCCGGGTCCCTACGAGCAGTACTTC. It yields the protein CVSSTNPGPYEQYF.

The V and J genes are TRBV29-1 and TRBJ2-3; a possible D gene is TRBD2 (6 bases). The CDR3 is 17 residues long. Trimming shortened V by 6 bases and J by 3 bases, and 25 bases separated the two germline ends. In germline, CDR1 is SQVTM, CDR2 ANQGSEA. The CDR3 reads CSVRVTFRWEETDTQYF. Written as DNA, the CDR3 is TGCAGCGTCCGAGTCACCTTTAGGTGGGAGGAAACAGATACGCAGTATTTT.

Remarks on this clonotype: The junction does not match germline at one end; this may be a read error. V gene TRBV29-1 combines with J gene TRBJ1-2; D ambiguous. The CDR3 runs to 13 residues. Germline CDR1 and CDR2: SQVTM and ANQGSEA. In DNA, the CDR3 is TGCAGCGTTGAGTTAGCCGGGTTCTATTGCTACACCTTC. As protein: CSVELAGFYCYTF.

CDR3 in amino acids: CSARDEGLSYEQYF. CDR3 bases: TGCAGTGCTAGAGATGAAGGACTCAGCTACGAGCAGTACTTC. The chain couples TRBV20-1 to TRBJ2-7; possible D gene TRBD2, 5 bases. Trimming removed 0 bases at V and 3 bases at J, with 12 bases between. The CDR3 consists of 14 residues. Per the germline V gene, CDR1 is DFQATT and CDR2 is SNEGSKA (reference sequence).

To note about this clonotype: At one boundary the junction diverges from the germline segment, which might be a read error. This chain links TRBV28 with TRBJ1-2; 8 bases fit TRBD1. In germline, CDR1 is MDHEN, CDR2 SYDVKM. CDR3 length: 15 residues. CDR3 sequence: CAGSFGAGGNYGYTF. CDR3 DNA sequence: TGTGCCGGCAGTTTTGGGGCAGGGGGCAACTATGGCTACACCTTC.

Regarding this clonotype: A junction boundary mismatches the germline segment, possibly from a read error. The rearrangement joins TRBV14 to TRBJ1-4; no clear D. The germline V gene encodes CDR1 SGHDN and CDR2 FVKESK. This CDR3 contains 13 residues. CDR3: CPSAHSFEGKLFF. For the CDR3, the DNA is TGTCCCAGCGCCCACTCCTTCGAAGGAAAACTGTTTTTT. Full variable domain (missing parts from reference TRBV14 and TRBJ1-4): EAGVTQFPSHSVIEKGQTVTLRCDPISGHDNLYWYRRVMGKEIKFLLHFVKESKQDESGMPNNRFLAERTGGTYSTLKVQPAELEDSGVYFCPSAHSFEGKLFFGSGTQLSVL.

Worth noting for this clonotype: At one boundary the junction diverges from the germline segment, which might be a read error. V usage is TRBV4-3 and J usage is TRBJ1-2, with TRBD1 matching over 9 bases. There are 14 residues in the CDR3. Germline CDR1 reads LGHNA; CDR2 reads YSLEER. Here the CDR3 DNA reads TGCGCCAGCAGCCAACCCGGGACAGGGAATGACTACACGTTC. It is translated as CASSQPGTGNDYTF.

The table lists this clonotype with a count of one. A junction end diverges from the germline sequence, so it may reflect a read error. The J gene is TRBJ2-2, the V gene TRBV11-2, with a weak D call TRBD2 (6 bases). The V gene's germline CDR1 is SGHAT and CDR2 FQNNGV. The length of the CDR3 is 14 residues. The CDR3: CASSLGSHPGGLFF. The CDR3 region has the DNA TGTGCCAGCAGCTTAGGGAGTCACCCCGGGGGGCTGTTTTTT.

This clonotype was seen once. This clone may be a read error of a much larger clone one base away. The J gene is TRBJ2-5, the V gene TRBV2, with 8 positions matching TRBD1. V was clipped by 4 bases and J by 9 bases; unmatched bases: 10. This CDR3 is built from 14 residues. The germline V gene encodes CDR1 SNHLY and CDR2 FYNNEI. In DNA form, the CDR3 reads TGTGCCAGCAGTGGGGGCGACAGGGGATTGGCCCAGTACTTC. This encodes CASSGGDRGLAQYF.

The table lists this clonotype with a count of one. The chain combines TRBV29-1 with TRBJ1-2, with D possibly matching TRBD1 (5 bases). Deletions cut 6 bases from V and 4 bases from J, with 18 bases between. CDR1 SQVTM and CDR2 ANQGSEA come from the germline V gene. CDR3 size: 14 residues. The CDR3 region is CSVKFGQTIYGYTF. The CDR3 nucleotides read TGCAGCGTCAAATTTGGACAAACGATCTATGGCTACACCTTC.

This clonotype occurred once. As the CDR3 is not closed by the conserved phenylalanine or tryptophan, this likely results from a read error. This chain connects TRBV14 to TRBJ2-1; 7 bases match TRBD2. The CDR3 consists of 16 residues. Germline V CDR1 and CDR2: SGHDN, FVKESK. The CDR3 is CANSRGAGRIYNEQFL. In DNA form, the CDR3 reads TGTGCCAACAGCCGAGGAGCGGGGCGGATTTACAATGAGCAGTTCCTC.

Notes on this clonotype: Given the absence of the conserved phenylalanine or tryptophan at the CDR3 end, a read error is likely. The V call is TRBV6-2 or TRBV6-3, the J call TRBJ2-5; TRBD2 matches 9 bases. CDR1 is MNHEY and CDR2 is SVGEGT in the germline V gene. Unmatched junction bases numbered 16, after V lost 4 bases and J lost 10 bases. The CDR3 runs to 16 residues. CDR3 region: CASSWPQAGGMGIQYL. In nucleotides, the CDR3 is TGTGCCAGCAGTTGGCCTCAAGCGGGAGGAATGGGGATCCAGTACCTC.

In the case of this clonotype: Here the CDR3 omits its conserved ending phenylalanine or tryptophan, so a read error is the likely source. The chain couples TRBV6-6 to TRBJ2-4; D gene ambiguous. The CDR3 covers 13 residues. Germline lookup yields CDR1 MNHNY and CDR2 SVGAGI (reference sequence). The CDR3 nucleotides are TGTGTCAGCAGTTATGCGCAGAAAAACATTCAGTACCTC. This translates into CVSSYAQKNIQYL.

This clonotype has a count of ten or more. V usage is TRBV28 and J usage is TRBJ2-7; D not resolved. Between the trimmed V and J ends, which lost 3 bases and 3 bases, there was a span of 3 bases. This CDR3 region has 11 residues. Germline loops: CDR1 MDHEN, CDR2 SYDVKM. As DNA, the CDR3 is TGTGCCAGCAGTTTCGGCTACGAGCAGTACTTC. Protein product: CASSFGYEQYF.

Concerning this clonotype: At one end the junction does not follow the germline gene, possibly because of a read error. V and J are TRBV11-1 and TRBJ2-3; the match to TRBD2 covers 10 bases. CDR3 size: 17 residues. Germline V lookup: CDR1 SGHAT, CDR2 FQDESV (reference sequence). The CDR3 nucleotides are TGTACCAGCGGCTTAGCTCGGACTAGCGGCTCCACAGATACGCAGTATTTT. Translation: CTSGLARTSGSTDTQYF.

This rearrangement joins TRBV4-3 to TRBJ2-5, with D maybe TRBD2 (6 bases). The CDR3 has 14 residues. V was trimmed by 10 bases and J by 5 bases, leaving 20 bases between them. Germline-derived CDR1 and CDR2 are LGHNA and YSLEER. The CDR3 DNA reads as TGCGCCAACAACCAAGAGGACTACTTGGAGACCCAGTACTTC. Translated, it gives CANNQEDYLETQYF.